The 20 T cell receptor beta chains below come from one sample, sequenced in a study of identical twins. TCRdb itself ran the 5' RACE reads through MiXCR, one entry per CDR3 protein. The sample yields 1,800,000 or so distinct CDR3 sequences, about 31% seen once. What was sequenced was cord blood. Source of these receptors: a newborn girl in good health.

The V gene is TRBV5-1, the J gene TRBJ1-4; D possibly corresponds to TRBD1 (5 bases). Germline loops: CDR1 SGHRS, CDR2 YFSETQ. This CDR3 is 16 amino acids long. V lost 4 bases to trimming and J lost 3 bases, with 16 bases between them. CDR3 DNA sequence: TGCGCCAGCAGCCTGGTAACCGGGGGATCTAATGAAAAACTGTTTTTT. Translating it yields CASSLVTGGSNEKLFF.

This clonotype appeared a few times. V gene TRBV2 combines with J gene TRBJ2-1; possible D gene TRBD2, 6 bases. V lost 5 bases, J lost 4 bases, and 15 bases lay in between. The germline CDR1 and CDR2 sequences are SNHLY and FYNNEI. CDR3 size: 15 residues. CDR3 DNA: TGTGCCAGCAGTCATGCGAGCGGGTGGTACAATGAGCAGTTCTTC. Translating gives CASSHASGWYNEQFF.

The rearrangement uses TRBV14 and TRBJ2-1; 12 bases line up with TRBD1. This CDR3 spans 18 amino acids. Trimming cost V 4 bases and J 5 bases; bases outside gene matches: 12. The germline CDR1 and CDR2 sequences are SGHDN and FVKESK. The CDR3 is CASSRRDRGLRRNNEQFF. The CDR3 bases are TGTGCCAGCAGCCGCCGGGACAGGGGGCTTCGTCGGAACAATGAGCAGTTCTTC.

This clonotype has a count of ten or more. V and J are TRBV20-1 and TRBJ2-4, with 7 positions matching TRBD2. Germline trimming cut 3 bases from V and 1 base from J; bases unmatched to any gene: 9. The CDR3 is made up of 16 amino acids. Germline CDR1 and CDR2: DFQATT and SNEGSKA (reference sequence). CDR3 in DNA: TGCAGTGCTAGTTGGCGGGGGAGTTCGGCCAAAAACATTCAGTACTTC. This codes for CSASWRGSSAKNIQYF.

Regarding this clonotype: Germline and junction disagree at one end, which may indicate a read error. J is TRBJ2-7 and V is TRBV3-1; D is perhaps TRBD1 (5 bases). CDR1 and CDR2 (germline): LGHDT, YNNKEL (reference sequence). The CDR3 consists of 13 residues. The CDR3 nucleotides read TGTGCCAGCAGCTACAGGAGCTCCTACGGGCAGTACTTC. This sequence encodes CASSYRSSYGQYF.

V is TRBV28 and J is TRBJ1-4; a weak D match, TRBD1 (6 bases). The CDR3 has 14 residues. V dropped 1 base and J dropped 7 bases, with 10 bases sitting between them. CDR1 and CDR2 from the germline V gene are MDHEN and SYDVKM. CDR3 in DNA: TGTGCCAGCAGTTTATTTTTACAGGGTGAAAAACTGTTTTTT. Residues: CASSLFLQGEKLFF.

This clonotype was seen more than once but under ten times. The chain has TRBV2 and TRBJ2-5, with D possibly TRBD2 on 6 matching bases. CDR1 and CDR2 (germline): SNHLY, FYNNEI. The length of the CDR3 is 14 residues. V was cut by 2 bases and J by 11 bases, with 18 bases left in between. This CDR3 reads CASSEWEELKEQYF. Written as DNA, the CDR3 is TGTGCCAGCAGTGAATGGGAGGAGCTAAAAGAGCAGTACTTC.

This clonotype was observed a handful of times. This chain uses TRBV20-1 with TRBJ2-3, with a tentative D call TRBD2 (5 bases). The CDR3 loop spans 14 amino acids. V gave up 3 bases and J gave up 6 bases, with 16 bases separating them. Germline CDR1 and CDR2: DFQATT and SNEGSKA (reference sequence). The CDR3 DNA is TGCAGTGCTAGCAGCCCTAGCTCCGTGGATACGCAGTATTTT. It translates to CSASSPSSVDTQYF.

The chain recombines TRBV4-1 with TRBJ1-4; 8 nucleotides align to TRBD1. V lost 1 base, J lost 0 bases, and 4 bases stayed unmatched. CDR1 is MGHRA and CDR2 is YSYEKL in the germline V gene. The CDR3 sequence is 17 residues long. CDR3 in amino acids: CASSQGNRGATNEKLFF. CDR3 nucleotides: TGCGCCAGCAGCCAAGGGAACAGGGGGGCAACTAATGAAAAACTGTTTTTT.

V is TRBV29-1 and J is TRBJ1-5; D uncertain. Per germline, CDR1 SQVTM and CDR2 ANQGSEA. Trimming left V 1 base short and J 0 bases short, with 4 bases between. This CDR3 spans 13 amino acids. The CDR3 DNA sequence: TGCAGCGTTGAAGTTTATAGCAATCAGCCCCAGCATTTT. The encoded protein is CSVEVYSNQPQHF.

The CDR3 region is CASSQERFNSPLHF. CDR3 bases: TGCGCCAGCAGCCAAGAACGGTTTAATTCACCCCTCCACTTT. The chain uses TRBV4-1 and TRBJ1-6; D is unresolved. CDR3 size: 14 residues. V shed 0 bases and J shed 6 bases, with 6 bases lying between them. Germline loops: CDR1 MGHRA, CDR2 YSYEKL.

The rearrangement uses TRBV20-1 and TRBJ1-1; 9 bases are shared with TRBD1. The CDR3 has 13 amino acids. Germline-derived CDR1 and CDR2 are DFQATT and SNEGSKA (reference sequence). The DNA for the CDR3 is TGCTCGCGGACAGGGGTCGGAAGCACTGAAGCTTTCTTT. Amino acid sequence: CSRTGVGSTEAFF.

The J gene is TRBJ1-2, the V gene TRBV6-6; a possible D gene is TRBD1 (5 bases). The germline V and J ends were trimmed by 5 bases and 7 bases, with 8 bases remaining between them. This CDR3 is 11 amino acids long. From germline, CDR1 is MNHNY and CDR2 SVGAGI (reference sequence). CDR3 coding DNA: TGTGCCAGCAGTAAAGGGGTTGGCTACACCTTC. Its translation: CASSKGVGYTF.

The genes are TRBV15 and TRBJ1-4, with D possibly being TRBD1 (6 bases). The CDR3 covers 16 residues. Germline-derived CDR1 and CDR2 are LNHNV and YYDKDF (reference sequence). Between the trimmed V and J ends, which lost 3 bases and 2 bases, there was a span of 13 bases. The CDR3 DNA follows: TGTGCCACCAGCAGGGGACATTTGGGCACTAATGAAAAACTGTTTTTT. It specifies CATSRGHLGTNEKLFF.

The rearrangement uses TRBV6-6 and TRBJ2-5; maybe TRBD2 (5 bases). The CDR3 extends over 14 amino acids. Per germline, CDR1 MNHNY and CDR2 SVGAGI (reference sequence). V lost 4 bases, J lost 0 bases, and 9 bases lay in between. CDR3 sequence (DNA): TGTGCCAGCAGTTTTTCCGGGGACCAAGAGACCCAGTACTTC. This codes for CASSFSGDQETQYF.

The chain employs TRBV24-1 and TRBJ2-6, with TRBD1 matching over 8 bases. Germline V gene data show CDR1 as KGHDR and CDR2 as SFDVKD. The CDR3 length is 15 residues. The J segment lost 0 bases and the V segment lost 12 bases, leaving 6 bases of the junction unmatched. The CDR3 region has the DNA TGTGCCCCCGGACAGGGTAACTCTGGGGCCAACGTCCTGACTTTC. Translating it yields CAPGQGNSGANVLTF.

As concerns this clonotype: One end of the junction fails to match germline, which may point to a read error. The chain couples TRBV7-2 to TRBJ1-6, with D possibly being TRBD1 (6 bases). Germline V lookup: CDR1 SGHTA, CDR2 FQGNSA. This CDR3 comprises 19 residues. CDR3: CASSLWPHREVKGSSPPHF. CDR3 sequence (DNA): TGTGCCAGCAGCTTATGGCCACACAGGGAAGTCAAGGGGAGTTCACCCCCCCACTTT.

The DNA of the CDR3 is TGTGCCAGCAGCCCCGGCTCCCTCGACACTGAAGCTTTCTTT. Residues: CASSPGSLDTEAFF. V and J are TRBV5-6 and TRBJ1-1; D gene uncertain. Germline V lookup: CDR1 SGHDT, CDR2 YYEEEE. The CDR3 sequence is 14 residues long. The V gene lost 4 bases and the J gene lost 3 bases, with 13 bases spanning the gap.

The chain has TRBV4-1 and TRBJ1-1; the D is unclear. Germline V gene data show CDR1 as MGHRA and CDR2 as YSYEKL. The length of the CDR3 is 14 residues. V was shortened by 1 base and J by 8 bases, with 14 bases between the two germline ends. As DNA, the CDR3 is TGCGCCAGCAGCCAAGCGACTAGGAGACTCGAAGCTTTCTTT. Amino acid sequence: CASSQATRRLEAFF.

V usage is TRBV2 and J usage is TRBJ2-4; TRBD2 is a possible D gene (6 bases). The germline CDR1 and CDR2 sequences are SNHLY and FYNNEI. Trimming stripped 10 bases from V and 8 bases from J, with 21 bases between. This CDR3 has 14 residues. CDR3 DNA: TGTGCCACCGCACCGACTAGTCATTCGCACATTCAGTACTTC. Protein: CATAPTSHSHIQYF.